This TCR beta chain was sequenced for a study of blood T cell repertoires in COVID-19. Study context: Sites across the United States, Italy and Spain contributed samples from acute and convalescent COVID-19. PBMCs, B-cell-depleted T cells, or T cells were the source of the cDNA or gDNA that made up the material.

The CDR3 is 16 amino acids. Germline CDR1 reads SGHTA; CDR2 reads FQGNSA. V dropped 2 bases and J dropped 4; count of bases not matched to a gene: 10. Per the study methods: Estimated nucleated cell counts came from reference gene primer amplification. Generated by immunoSEQ multiplex PCR, the TCRdb table keeps only in-frame clones and is missing some. Clonal size and the V and J genes are those of that table, whereas D and trimming came from the DNA. The repertoire includes about 370,000 clones, roughly 90% of them detected once, and under 4% sits in the top ten. The source material was peripheral blood. This sequence originates from a woman aged 25 to 39 with COVID-19, enrolled during active disease. This sequence joins TRBV7-2 and TRBJ2-5, with TRBD1 matching over 7 bases. CDR3 protein: CASSLNPTGNLETQYF. CDR3 DNA: TGTGCCAGCAGCTTAAACCCGACAGGGAACTTAGAGACCCAGTACTTC.